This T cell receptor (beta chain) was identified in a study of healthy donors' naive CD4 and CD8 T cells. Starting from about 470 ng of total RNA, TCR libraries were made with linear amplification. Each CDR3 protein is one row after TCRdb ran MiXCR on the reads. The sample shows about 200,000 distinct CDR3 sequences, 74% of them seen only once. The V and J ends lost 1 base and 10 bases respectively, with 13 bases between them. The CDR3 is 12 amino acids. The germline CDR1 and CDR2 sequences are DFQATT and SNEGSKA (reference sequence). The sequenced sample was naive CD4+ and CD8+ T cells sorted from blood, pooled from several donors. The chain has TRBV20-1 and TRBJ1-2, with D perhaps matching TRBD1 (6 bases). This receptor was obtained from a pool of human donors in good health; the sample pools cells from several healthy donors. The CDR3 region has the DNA TGCAGTGCTAGAGCCCGGACAGAGCTCTACACCTTC. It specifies CSARARTELYTF.